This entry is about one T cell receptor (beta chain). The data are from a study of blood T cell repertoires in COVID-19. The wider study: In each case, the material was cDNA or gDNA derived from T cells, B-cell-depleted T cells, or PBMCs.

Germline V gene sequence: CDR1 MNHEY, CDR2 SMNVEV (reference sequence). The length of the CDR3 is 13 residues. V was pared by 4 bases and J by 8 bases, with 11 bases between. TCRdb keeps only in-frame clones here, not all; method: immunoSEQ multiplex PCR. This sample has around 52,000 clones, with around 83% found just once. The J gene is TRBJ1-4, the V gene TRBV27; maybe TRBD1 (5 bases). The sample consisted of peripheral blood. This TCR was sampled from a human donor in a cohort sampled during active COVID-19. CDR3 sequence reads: CASSSATAEKLFF. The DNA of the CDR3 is TGTGCCAGCAGTTCCGCGACAGCCGAAAAACTGTTTTTT. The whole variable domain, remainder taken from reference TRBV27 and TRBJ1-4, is EAQVTQNPRYLITVTGKKLTVTCSQNMNHEYMSWYRQDPGLGLRQIYYSMNVEVTDKGDVPEGYKVSRKEKRNFPLILESPSPNQTSLYFCASSSATAEKLFFGSGTQLSVL.